These T cell receptor beta chains were read from a single sample in a study of regulatory T cells in long-lasting Graves disease. TCRdb passed the multiplex PCR reads through MiXCR, listing each CDR3 protein once. The sample holds roughly 250,000 distinct CDR3 sequences, 15% to 20% seen once. The same data also contributed to another study, on T cells in Graves' hyperthyroidism and ophthalmopathy.

The sequencing here drew on peripheral blood mononuclear cells (PBMCs), taken at new diagnosis, from a patient treated with antithyroid drugs. Receptor source: a woman aged 25 to 45 with Graves disease. The CDR3 runs from the conserved cysteine through the conserved F or W. Each record gives: D gene, J gene, V gene, clone size, CDR3 DNA, CDR3 protein. D genes are given only for firm matches. The size of a clone is reported for some rows only, either as once, few or many, or as a class for expanded clones.

>TRBD1|TRBJ2-3|TRBV11-3|many
TGTGCCAGCAGCTTCCGGGACAGGGCAGGAGAAGATACGCAGTATTTT
CASSFRDRAGEDTQYF
>TRBD1|TRBJ2-1|TRBV6-1|few
TGTGCCAGCAGTGACCTCCCGAGGACAGGGTACAATGAGCAGTTCTTC
CASSDLPRTGYNEQFF
>.|TRBJ1-4|TRBV7-9|many
TGTGCCAGCAGCTCCGAAATATCGACAGCGAAACTGTTTTTT
CASSSEISTAKLFF
>TRBD1|TRBJ2-7|TRBV5-1|.
TGCGCCAGCAGCTTGGTTGGGACAGGCTACGAGCAGTACTTC
CASSLVGTGYEQYF
>.|TRBJ1-5|TRBV6-1|many
TGTGCCAGCGCTCCGGGGCCAAATCAGCCCCAGCATTTT
CASAPGPNQPQHF
>.|TRBJ2-5|TRBV19|many
TGTGCCAGTAGTGGGGGTCGGATGAAGCTCAGGAACCAAGAGACCCAGTACTTC
CASSGGRMKLRNQETQYF
>.|TRBJ1-1|TRBV10-3|many
TGTGCCATCAGCGATGACAAAGATGAAGCTTTCTTT
CAISDDKDEAFF
>TRBD1|TRBJ1-1|TRBV18|many
TGTGCCAGCTCACTGGGACAGGGATGGGGCACTGAAGCTTTCTTT
CASSLGQGWGTEAFF
>.|TRBJ1-5|TRBV10-2|many
TGCGCCAGCAGTGAACTTGCGCCGAGCCAGCCCCAGCATTTT
CASSELAPSQPQHF
>.|TRBJ1-1|TRBV2|many
TGTGCCAGCAGTGACGCCCTGGGGCTGCGGCTGGTCGCTTTCTTT
CASSDALGLRLVAFF
>.|TRBJ1-1|TRBV12-3/TRBV12-4|many
TGTGCCAGCAAAATTGAGGGACCCATCGTTTATGGTGAAGCTTTCTTT
CASKIEGPIVYGEAFF
>.|TRBJ2-3|TRBV7-2|many
TGTGCCAGCAGCTTCGACACCCGCACAGATACGCAGTATTTT
CASSFDTRTDTQYF
>TRBD2|TRBJ2-7|TRBV28|.
TGTGCCAGCAGTTCCCAGTGGGGTTTAGCGGGGAGCTCCTACGAGCAGTACTTC
CASSSQWGLAGSSYEQYF
>TRBD1|TRBJ2-7|TRBV5-5|few
TGTGCCAGCAGCTTAACCCCGGGACAGGGAGACGAGCAGTACTTC
CASSLTPGQGDEQYF
>.|TRBJ2-7|TRBV7-3|.
TGTGCCAGCAGCTTATATGGAGGGAAAGGGCACGAGCAGTACTTC
CASSLYGGKGHEQYF
>.|TRBJ1-1|TRBV27|many
TGTGCCAGCAGCCCGAATATCGGCACTGAAGCTTTCTTT
CASSPNIGTEAFF
>.|TRBJ1-1|TRBV5-6|.
TGTGCCAGCAGTGTGACACCGAACACTGAAGCTTTCTTT
CASSVTPNTEAFF
>.|TRBJ1-1|TRBV12-3/TRBV12-4|many
TGTGCCAGCAGCCCGCAGGTCGCGAACACTGAAGCTTTCTTT
CASSPQVANTEAFF
>TRBD1|TRBJ1-3|TRBV12-3/TRBV12-4|many
TGTGCCAGCAGTCGGACAGGGCTAACTGGAAACACCATATATTTT
CASSRTGLTGNTIYF
>TRBD2|TRBJ2-5|TRBV7-2|.
TGTGCCAGCAGCTTTGGGACTAGCCCTTACCAAGAGACCCAGTACTTC
CASSFGTSPYQETQYF
>TRBD2|TRBJ2-5|TRBV20-1|many
TGCAGTGCTCCCAGAGGGCCTAGCGGGGGGGCGTGGGAGACCCAGTACTTC
CSAPRGPSGGAWETQYF
>.|TRBJ2-3|TRBV12-3/TRBV12-4|medium-sized
TGTGCCAGCAGTCCCAGGGCCGGGGATACGCAGTATTTT
CASSPRAGDTQYF
>.|TRBJ2-5|TRBV7-2|many
TGTGCCAGCAGCTTAGTGGGTTCCGAGACCCAGTACTTC
CASSLVGSETQYF
>TRBD1|TRBJ2-2|TRBV12-3/TRBV12-4|few
TGTGCCAGCGGCTCATCCCCGGACAGGCCGAACACCGGGGAGCTGTTTTTT
CASGSSPDRPNTGELFF
>.|TRBJ1-2|TRBV20-1|many
TGCAGTGCTGACACCGGCTATGGCTACACCTTC
CSADTGYGYTF
>TRBD2|TRBJ2-5|TRBV9|.
TGTGCCAGCAGCACGGACCTAGCGGGGGAGGAGACCCAGTACTTC
CASSTDLAGEETQYF
>.|TRBJ1-1|TRBV2|many
TGTGCCAGCTTTTACCTCACTGAAGCTTTCTTT
CASFYLTEAFF
>.|TRBJ2-7|TRBV10-3|few
TGTGGCATCAGCCGAGGGGGTCGGTACGAGCAGTACTTC
CGISRGGRYEQYF
>TRBD1|TRBJ1-3|TRBV9|.
TGTGCCAGCAGCGAACCGGGACAGCGGCCTGAGGGAGGAAACACCATATATTTT
CASSEPGQRPEGGNTIYF
>.|TRBJ2-1|TRBV12-3/TRBV12-4|.
TGTGCCAGCAGTGAATTTCTCGAGTTCCCTGACAATGAGCAGTTCTTC
CASSEFLEFPDNEQFF
>TRBD1|TRBJ2-1|TRBV7-2|many
TGTGCCAGCAGCCTCAGACAGGGATCCTACAATGAGCAGTTCTTC
CASSLRQGSYNEQFF
>.|TRBJ2-7|TRBV3-1|many
TGTGCCAGCAGCCAAGTTCCAGGAGAGCAGTACTTC
CASSQVPGEQYF
>.|TRBJ2-7|TRBV6-2/TRBV6-3|many
TGTGCCAGCAGTGAAATGGGGGGGGCAACCTACGAGCAGTACTTC
CASSEMGGATYEQYF